This T cell receptor beta chain is drawn from a study of blood T cell repertoires in COVID-19. This CDR3 has 12 residues. Germline V CDR1 and CDR2: MNHEY, SVGAGI. Trimming took 5 bases from V and 4 from J; bases not matched to a gene: 2. The data were produced by immunoSEQ multiplex PCR, yet TCRdb's version contains in-frame clones alone and is incomplete. The profile shows about 260,000 clones, around nine tenths of them singletons. The chain is built from TRBV6-5 and TRBJ2-7; 7 nucleotides agree with TRBD1. The origin of this receptor is a woman aged 25 to 45 with COVID-19, enrolled during active disease. Material: peripheral blood. DNA of the CDR3: TGTGCCAGCAGTCGGGACAGATACGAGCAGTACTTC. Protein product: CASSRDRYEQYF.